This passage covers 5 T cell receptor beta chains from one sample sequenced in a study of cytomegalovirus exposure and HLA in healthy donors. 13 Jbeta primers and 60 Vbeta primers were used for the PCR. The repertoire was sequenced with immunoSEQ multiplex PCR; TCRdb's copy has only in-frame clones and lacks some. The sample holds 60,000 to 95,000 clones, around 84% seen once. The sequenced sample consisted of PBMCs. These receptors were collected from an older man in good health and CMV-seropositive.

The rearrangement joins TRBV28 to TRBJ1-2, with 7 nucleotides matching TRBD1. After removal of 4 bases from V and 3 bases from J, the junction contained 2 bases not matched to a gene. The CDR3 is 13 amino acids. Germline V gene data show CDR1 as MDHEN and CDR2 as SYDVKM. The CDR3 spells CASSSGTDYGYTF. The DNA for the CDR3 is TGTGCCAGCAGTTCCGGGACAGACTATGGCTACACCTTC.

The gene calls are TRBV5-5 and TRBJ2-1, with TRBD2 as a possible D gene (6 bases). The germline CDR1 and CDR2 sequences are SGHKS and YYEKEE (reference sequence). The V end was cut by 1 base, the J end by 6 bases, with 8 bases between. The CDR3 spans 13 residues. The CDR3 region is CASSLLGGNEQFF. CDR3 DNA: TGTGCCAGCAGCTTGTTGGGGGGCAATGAGCAGTTCTTC.

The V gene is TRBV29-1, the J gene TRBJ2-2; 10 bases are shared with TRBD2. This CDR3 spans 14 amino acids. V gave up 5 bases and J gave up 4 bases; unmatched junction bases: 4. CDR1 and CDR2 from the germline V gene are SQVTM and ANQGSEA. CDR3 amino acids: CSVMSGGGTGELFF. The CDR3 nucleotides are TGCAGCGTTATGAGCGGGGGGGGCACCGGGGAGCTGTTTTTT.

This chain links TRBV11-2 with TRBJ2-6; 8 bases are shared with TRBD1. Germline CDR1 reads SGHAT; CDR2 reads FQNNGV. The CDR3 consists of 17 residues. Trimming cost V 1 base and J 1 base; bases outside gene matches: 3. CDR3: CASSLGTGPSGANVLTF. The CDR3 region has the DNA TGTGCCAGCAGCTTAGGGACAGGGCCGTCTGGGGCCAACGTCCTGACTTTC.

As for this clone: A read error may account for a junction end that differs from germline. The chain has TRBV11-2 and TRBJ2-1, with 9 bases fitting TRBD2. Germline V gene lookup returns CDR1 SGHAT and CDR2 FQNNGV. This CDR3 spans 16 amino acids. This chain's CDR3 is CASRLAGGGAHNEQFF. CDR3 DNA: TGTGCCAGCAGGTTAGCGGGCGGGGGGGCCCACAATGAGCAGTTCTTC.